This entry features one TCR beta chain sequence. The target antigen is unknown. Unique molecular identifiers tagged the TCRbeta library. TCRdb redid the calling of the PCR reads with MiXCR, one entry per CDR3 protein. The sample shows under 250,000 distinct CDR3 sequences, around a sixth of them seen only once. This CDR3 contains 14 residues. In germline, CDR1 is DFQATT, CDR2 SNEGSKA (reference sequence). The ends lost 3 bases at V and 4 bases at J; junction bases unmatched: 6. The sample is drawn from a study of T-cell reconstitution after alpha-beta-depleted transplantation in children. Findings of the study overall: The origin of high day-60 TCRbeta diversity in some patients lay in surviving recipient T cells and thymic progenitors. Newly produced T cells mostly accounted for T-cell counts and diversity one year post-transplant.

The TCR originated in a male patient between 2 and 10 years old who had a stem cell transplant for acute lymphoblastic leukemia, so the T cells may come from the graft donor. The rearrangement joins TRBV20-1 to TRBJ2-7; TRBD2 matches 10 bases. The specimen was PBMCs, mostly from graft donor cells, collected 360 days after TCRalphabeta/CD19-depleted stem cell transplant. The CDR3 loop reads CSASDSGRPYEQYF. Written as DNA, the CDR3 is TGCAGTGCTAGTGATAGCGGGAGGCCGTACGAGCAGTACTTC.